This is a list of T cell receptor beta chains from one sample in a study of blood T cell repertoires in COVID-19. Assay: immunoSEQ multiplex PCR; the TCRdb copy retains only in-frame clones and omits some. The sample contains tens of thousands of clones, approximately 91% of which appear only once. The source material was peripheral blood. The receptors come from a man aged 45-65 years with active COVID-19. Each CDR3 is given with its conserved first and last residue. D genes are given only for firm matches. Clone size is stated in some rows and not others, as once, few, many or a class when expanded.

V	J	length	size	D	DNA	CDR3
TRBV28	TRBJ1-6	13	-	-	TGTGCCAGCAGGAACCGAGTTGATTCACCCCTCCACTTT	CASRNRVDSPLHF
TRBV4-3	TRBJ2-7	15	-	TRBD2	TGCGCCAGCAGCCAAGTGACGGGAGGGGTCTACGAGCAGTACTTC	CASSQVTGGVYEQYF
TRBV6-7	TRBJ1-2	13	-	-	TGTGCCAGCAGTTACTCGAGAGGTTATGGCTACACCTTC	CASSYSRGYGYTF
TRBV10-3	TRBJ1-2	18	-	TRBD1	TGTGCCATCAGTGAAAACCGGGGACAGGGGATTTTTAGGTATGGCTACACCTTC	CAISENRGQGIFRYGYTF
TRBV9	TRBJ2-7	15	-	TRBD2	TGTGCCAGCAGCGCTGAGGCGGGGGGGCTTGGGGAGCAGTACTTC	CASSAEAGGLGEQYF
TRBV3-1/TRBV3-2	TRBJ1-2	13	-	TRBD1	TGTGCCAGCAGCGGACAGGCTCGAGTGAGCTACACCTTC	CASSGQARVSYTF
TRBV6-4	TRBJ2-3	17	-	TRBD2	TGTGCCAGCAGTGACGGTTCGAGCGGGGGGGGTACAGATACGCAGTATTTT	CASSDGSSGGGTDTQYF
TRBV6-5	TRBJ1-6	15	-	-	TGTGCCAGCAAGATCGGGCAGGGCTATAATTCACCCCTCCACTTT	CASKIGQGYNSPLHF
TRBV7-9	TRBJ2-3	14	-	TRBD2	TGTGCCAGTACTAGCGCCTCAAGCACAGATACGCAGTATTTT	CASTSASSTDTQYF
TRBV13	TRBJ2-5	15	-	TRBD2	TGTGCCAGCAGCCGCGGACTAGCGGTGGAAGAGACCCAGTACTTC	CASSRGLAVEETQYF
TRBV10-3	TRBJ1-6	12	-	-	TGTGCGTACGGGACTGGTAATTCACCCCTCCACTTT	CAYGTGNSPLHF
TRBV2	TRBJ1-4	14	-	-	TGTGCCAGCAGACCGGACCCCCGGGGGGAAAAACTGTTTTTT	CASRPDPRGEKLFF
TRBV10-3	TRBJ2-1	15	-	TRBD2	TGTGCCATCAGTAAAGGGACTAGCGGGGGTAATGAGCAGTTCTTC	CAISKGTSGGNEQFF
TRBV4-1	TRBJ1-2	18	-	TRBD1	TGCGCCAGCAGCCAAGATACCGCCGGGACAGGGGAAAAGGATGGCTACACCTTC	CASSQDTAGTGEKDGYTF
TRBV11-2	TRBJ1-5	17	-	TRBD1	TGTGCCAGCAGTATAGTCTCCTTCGAGGGGGCCGGACAGCCCCAGCATTTT	CASSIVSFEGAGQPQHF
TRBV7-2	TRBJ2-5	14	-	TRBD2	TGTGCCAGCAGCTTCCGCGGGGGGGATGAGACCCAGTACTTC	CASSFRGGDETQYF
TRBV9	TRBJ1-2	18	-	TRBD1	TGTGCCAGCAGCCCCCTTAACAGGGGGCAGGTTGCTAACTATGGCTACACCTTC	CASSPLNRGQVANYGYTF
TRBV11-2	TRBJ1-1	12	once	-	TGTGCCAGCAGCTTAGACAGGGCTGAGGCTTTCTTT	CASSLDRAEAFF
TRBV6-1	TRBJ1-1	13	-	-	TGTGCCAGCAGTGAAGTCCTAAACACTGAAGCTTTCTTT	CASSEVLNTEAFF
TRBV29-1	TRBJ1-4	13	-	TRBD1	TGCAGCGTTGAAGGGACAGGAGGTGAAAAACTGTTTTTT	CSVEGTGGEKLFF
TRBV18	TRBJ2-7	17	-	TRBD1	TGTGCCAGCTCTCCGTTCGTTCCGGGACAGGGGGCAAACGAGCAGTACTTC	CASSPFVPGQGANEQYF
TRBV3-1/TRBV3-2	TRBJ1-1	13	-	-	TGTGCCAGCAGCCAACAAAACTCCTTGGAAGCTTTCTTT	CASSQQNSLEAFF
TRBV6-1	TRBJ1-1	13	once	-	TGTGCCAGCAGTGAATTAAGGGGTAGTGAAGCTTTCTTT	CASSELRGSEAFF
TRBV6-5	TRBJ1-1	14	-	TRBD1	TGTGCCAGCAACGACAGGGTAGATAACACTGAAGCTTTCTTT	CASNDRVDNTEAFF
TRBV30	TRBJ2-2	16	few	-	TGTGCCTGGAGTGGAGGGACACCCCCCCCTAGCGGGGAGCTGTTTTTT	CAWSGGTPPPSGELFF
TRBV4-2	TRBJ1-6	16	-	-	TGTGCCAGCAGCCAACCTTTCCGGGACAAAGATTCACCCCTCCACTTT	CASSQPFRDKDSPLHF
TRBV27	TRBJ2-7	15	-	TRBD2	TGTGCCAGCAGTCCCTTTGCGGGGGGCGCCTACGAGCAGTACTTC	CASSPFAGGAYEQYF
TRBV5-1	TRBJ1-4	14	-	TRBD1	TGCGCCAGCAGCTTGAAGGGGGCGAATGAAAAACTGTTTTTT	CASSLKGANEKLFF
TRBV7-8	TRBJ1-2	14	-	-	TGTGCCAGCAGCCCCAGGCGGGGCGACTATGGCTACACCTTC	CASSPRRGDYGYTF
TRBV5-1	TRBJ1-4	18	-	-	TGCGCCAGCAGCTCGGGGTTGGTACTTCGGGACTTTAATGAAAAACTGTTTTTT	CASSSGLVLRDFNEKLFF
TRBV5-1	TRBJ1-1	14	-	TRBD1	TGCGCCAGCAGCTTGGAGGGGGCGGTCACTGAAGCTTTCTTT	CASSLEGAVTEAFF
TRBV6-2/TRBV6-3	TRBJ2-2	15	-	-	TGTGCCAGCAGTTACGGGGCGGGGAGCACCGGGGAGCTGTTTTTT	CASSYGAGSTGELFF
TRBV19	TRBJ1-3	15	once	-	TGTGCCAGTAGTATGGACAGTATCTCTGGAAACACCATATATTTT	CASSMDSISGNTIYF
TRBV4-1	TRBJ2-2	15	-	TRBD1	TGCGCCAGCAGAACACAGGGGGCGAACACCGGGGAGCTGTTTTTT	CASRTQGANTGELFF
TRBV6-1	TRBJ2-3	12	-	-	TGTGCCAGCACCGGGGGCACAGATACGCAGTATTTT	CASTGGTDTQYF
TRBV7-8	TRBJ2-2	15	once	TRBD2	TGTGCCAGCAGCTTCCCGGGACTAGTGATGGGGGAGCTGTTTTTT	CASSFPGLVMGELFF